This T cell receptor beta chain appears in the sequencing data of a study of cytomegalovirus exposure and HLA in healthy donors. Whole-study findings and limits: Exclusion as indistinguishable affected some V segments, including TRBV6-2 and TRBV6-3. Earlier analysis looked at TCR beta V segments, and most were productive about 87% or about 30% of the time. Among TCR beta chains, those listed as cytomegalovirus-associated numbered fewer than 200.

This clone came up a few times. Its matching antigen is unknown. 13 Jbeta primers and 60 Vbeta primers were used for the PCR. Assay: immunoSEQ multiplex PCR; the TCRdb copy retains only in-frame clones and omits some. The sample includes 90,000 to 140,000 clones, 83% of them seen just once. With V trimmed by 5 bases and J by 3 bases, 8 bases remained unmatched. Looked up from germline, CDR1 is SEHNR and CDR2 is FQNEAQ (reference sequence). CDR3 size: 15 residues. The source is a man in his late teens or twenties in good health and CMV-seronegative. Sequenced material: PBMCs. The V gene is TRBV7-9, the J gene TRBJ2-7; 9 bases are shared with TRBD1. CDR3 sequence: CASSDTGTGIYEQYF. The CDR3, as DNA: TGTGCCAGCAGCGATACCGGGACAGGGATCTACGAGCAGTACTTC.